This T cell receptor (beta chain) was obtained from a study of blood T cell repertoires in COVID-19. Trimming left V 4 bases short and J 6 bases short, with 13 bases between. The CDR3 spans 13 residues. Measured with immunoSEQ multiplex PCR; TCRdb has only the in-frame clones, and not every one. The table has 310,000 or so clones, 85% to 90% seen once. Sample: peripheral blood. This TCR was recovered from a woman between 50 and 59 years old with active or convalescent COVID-19. V and J are TRBV12-3 or TRBV12-4 and TRBJ2-7; D is unclear. CDR3 residues: CASSYERSGEQYF. For the CDR3, the DNA is TGTGCCAGCAGTTATGAGAGATCGGGCGAGCAGTACTTC.